This T cell receptor (beta chain) was observed in a study of blood T cell repertoires in COVID-19. Study background: The United States, Italy and Spain provided the acute and convalescent COVID-19 samples. The cDNA or gDNA used as material had been derived from T cells, B-cell-depleted T cells, or PBMCs.

Original analysis: From reference gene primer amplification, estimates of nucleated cell counts were derived. Here immunoSEQ multiplex PCR was the method, and the copy in TCRdb shows in-frame clones only, minus some. That table furnishes V, J and clone size, whereas the DNA furnished D and trimming. The table lists approximately 250,000 clones, 80% to 90% of them singletons, with about 2% in the top ten. Germline V gene data show CDR1 as MNHEY and CDR2 as SMNVEV (reference sequence). Trimming removed 4 bases from V and 2 bases from J; junction bases left unmatched: 21. The CDR3 has 22 residues. The chain joins TRBV27 to TRBJ2-6; the match to TRBD1 covers 9 bases. Material: peripheral blood. This TCR derives from a man between 25 and 39 years old with active or convalescent COVID-19. The CDR3 nucleotides are TGTGCCAGCAGTTCTGGACAGGGGCGAGCAGGGGGGGCTTTCCCTGGGGCCAACGTCCTGACTTTC. It specifies CASSSGQGRAGGAFPGANVLTF.